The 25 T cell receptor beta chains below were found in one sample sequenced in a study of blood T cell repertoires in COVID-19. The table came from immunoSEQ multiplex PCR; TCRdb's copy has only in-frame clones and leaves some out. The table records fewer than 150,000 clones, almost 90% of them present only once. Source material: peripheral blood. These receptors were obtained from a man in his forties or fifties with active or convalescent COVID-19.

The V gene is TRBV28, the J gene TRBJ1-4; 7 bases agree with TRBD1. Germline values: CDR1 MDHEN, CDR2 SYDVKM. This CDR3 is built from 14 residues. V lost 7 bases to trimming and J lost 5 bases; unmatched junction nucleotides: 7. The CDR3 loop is CASTPGQINEKLFF. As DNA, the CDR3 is TGTGCCAGCACCCCGGGACAGATAAATGAAAAACTGTTTTTT.

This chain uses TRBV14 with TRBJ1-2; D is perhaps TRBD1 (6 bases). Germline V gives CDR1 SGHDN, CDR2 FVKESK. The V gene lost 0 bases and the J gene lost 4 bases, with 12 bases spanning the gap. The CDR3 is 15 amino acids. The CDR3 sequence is CASSQDLGAIYGYTF. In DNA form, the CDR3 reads TGTGCCAGCAGCCAAGATTTGGGGGCCATCTATGGCTACACCTTC.

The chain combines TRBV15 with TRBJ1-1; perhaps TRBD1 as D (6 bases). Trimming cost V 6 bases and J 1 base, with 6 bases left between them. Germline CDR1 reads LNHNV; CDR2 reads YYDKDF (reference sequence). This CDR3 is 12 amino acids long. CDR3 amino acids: CATRGGNTEAFF. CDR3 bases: TGTGCCACCAGAGGGGGGAACACTGAAGCTTTCTTT.

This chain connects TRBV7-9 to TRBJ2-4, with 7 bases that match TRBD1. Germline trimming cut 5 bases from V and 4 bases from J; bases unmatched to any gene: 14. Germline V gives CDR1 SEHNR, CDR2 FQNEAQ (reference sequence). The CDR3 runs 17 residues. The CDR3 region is CASSLRQGAREKNIQYF. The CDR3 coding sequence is TGTGCCAGCAGCCTAAGACAGGGTGCGAGGGAAAAAAACATTCAGTACTTC. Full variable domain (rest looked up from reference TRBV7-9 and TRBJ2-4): DTGVSQNPRHKITKRGQNVTFRCDPISEHNRLYWYRQTLGQGPEFLTYFQNEAQLEKSRLLSDRFSAERPKGSFSTLEIQRTEQGDSAMYLCASSLRQGAREKNIQYFGAGTRLSVL.

The CDR3: CASTLPTGPNNEQFF. The DNA for the CDR3 is TGTGCCAGCACTCTCCCGACAGGGCCAAACAATGAGCAGTTCTTC. This chain links TRBV28 with TRBJ2-1; TRBD1 matches 7 bases. The J segment lost 5 bases and the V segment lost 7 bases, leaving 11 bases of the junction unmatched. The CDR3 loop spans 15 amino acids. Germline assignment: CDR1 MDHEN and CDR2 SYDVKM.

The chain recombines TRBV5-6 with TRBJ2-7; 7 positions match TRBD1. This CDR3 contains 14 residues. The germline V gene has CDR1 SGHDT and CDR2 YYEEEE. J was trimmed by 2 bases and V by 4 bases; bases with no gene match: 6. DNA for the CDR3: TGTGCCAGCAGCGCCCGGACAGGTCCCTACGAGCAGTACTTC. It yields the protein CASSARTGPYEQYF.

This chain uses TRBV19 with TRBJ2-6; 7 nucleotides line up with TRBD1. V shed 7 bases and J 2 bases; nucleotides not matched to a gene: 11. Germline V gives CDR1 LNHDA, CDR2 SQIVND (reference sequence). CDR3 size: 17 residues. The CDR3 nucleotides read TGTGCCAGTACCTTCGACAGGGTCAGGACTGGGGCCAACGTCCTGACTTTC. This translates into CASTFDRVRTGANVLTF.

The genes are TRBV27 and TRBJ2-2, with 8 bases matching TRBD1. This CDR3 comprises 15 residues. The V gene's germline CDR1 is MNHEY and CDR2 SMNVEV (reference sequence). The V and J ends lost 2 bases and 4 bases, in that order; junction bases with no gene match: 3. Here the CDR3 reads CASSLAGGITGELFF. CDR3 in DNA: TGTGCCAGCAGTTTAGCAGGGGGCATCACCGGGGAGCTGTTTTTT.

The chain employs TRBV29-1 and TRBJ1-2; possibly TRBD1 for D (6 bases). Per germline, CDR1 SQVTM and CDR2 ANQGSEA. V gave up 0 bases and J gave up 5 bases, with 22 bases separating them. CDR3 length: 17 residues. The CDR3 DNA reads TGCAGCGTTGAAGATTGGGGCGACAGGTCGCGGATGTATGGCTACACCTTC. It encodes CSVEDWGDRSRMYGYTF.

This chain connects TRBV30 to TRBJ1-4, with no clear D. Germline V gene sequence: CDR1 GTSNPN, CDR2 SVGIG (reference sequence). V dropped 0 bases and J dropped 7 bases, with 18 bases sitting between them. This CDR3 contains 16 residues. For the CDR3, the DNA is TGTGCCTGGAGTGTAGAAGGAGGACGGCTAGGTGAAAAACTGTTTTTT. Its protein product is CAWSVEGGRLGEKLFF.

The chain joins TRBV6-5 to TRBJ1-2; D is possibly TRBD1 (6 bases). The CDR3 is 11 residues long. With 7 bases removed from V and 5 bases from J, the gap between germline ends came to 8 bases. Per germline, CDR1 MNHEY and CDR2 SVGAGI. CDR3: CASKTGYGYTF. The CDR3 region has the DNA TGTGCCAGCAAAACAGGGTATGGCTACACCTTC.

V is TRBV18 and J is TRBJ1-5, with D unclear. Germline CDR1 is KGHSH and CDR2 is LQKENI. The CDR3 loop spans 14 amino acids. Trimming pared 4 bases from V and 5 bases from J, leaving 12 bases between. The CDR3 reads CASSLNDRDQPQHF. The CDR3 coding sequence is TGTGCCAGCTCACTCAACGACCGGGATCAGCCCCAGCATTTT.

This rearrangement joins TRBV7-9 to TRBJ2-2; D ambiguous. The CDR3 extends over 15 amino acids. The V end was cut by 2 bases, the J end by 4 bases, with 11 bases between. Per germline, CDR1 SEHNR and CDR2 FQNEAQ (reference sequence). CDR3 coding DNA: TGTGCCAGCAGCTTACATGTCCCCGGCACCGGGGAGCTGTTTTTT. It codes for CASSLHVPGTGELFF.

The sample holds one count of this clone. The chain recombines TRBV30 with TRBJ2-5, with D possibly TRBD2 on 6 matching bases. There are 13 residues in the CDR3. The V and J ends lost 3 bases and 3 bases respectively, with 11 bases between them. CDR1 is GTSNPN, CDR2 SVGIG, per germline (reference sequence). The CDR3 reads CAWSLGLEETQYF. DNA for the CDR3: TGTGCCTGGAGCCTGGGACTTGAAGAGACCCAGTACTTC.

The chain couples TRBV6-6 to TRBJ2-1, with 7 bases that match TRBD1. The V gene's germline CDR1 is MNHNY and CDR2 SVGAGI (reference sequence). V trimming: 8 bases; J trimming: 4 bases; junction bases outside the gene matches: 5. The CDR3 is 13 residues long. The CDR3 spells CASGMGQYNEQFF. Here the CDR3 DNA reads TGTGCCAGCGGGATGGGACAGTACAATGAGCAGTTCTTC.

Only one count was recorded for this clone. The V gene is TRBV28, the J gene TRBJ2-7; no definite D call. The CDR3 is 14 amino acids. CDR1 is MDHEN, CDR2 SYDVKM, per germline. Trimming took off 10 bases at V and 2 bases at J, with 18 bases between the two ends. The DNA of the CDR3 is TGTGCCAACGATAAAATACAGACGACCTACGAGCAGTACTTC. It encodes CANDKIQTTYEQYF.

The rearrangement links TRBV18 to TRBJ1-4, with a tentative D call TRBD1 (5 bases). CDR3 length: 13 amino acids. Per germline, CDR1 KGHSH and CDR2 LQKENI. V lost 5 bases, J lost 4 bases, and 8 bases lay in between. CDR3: CASSGAINEKLFF. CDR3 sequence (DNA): TGTGCCAGCTCAGGGGCCATTAATGAAAAACTGTTTTTT.

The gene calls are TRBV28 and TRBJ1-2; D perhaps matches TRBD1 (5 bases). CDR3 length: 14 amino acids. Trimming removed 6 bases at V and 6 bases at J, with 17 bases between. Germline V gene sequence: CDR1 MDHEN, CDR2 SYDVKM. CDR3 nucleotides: TGTGCCAGCAGCCAAAGTCGGGGGATCAATGGCTACACCTTC. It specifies CASSQSRGINGYTF.

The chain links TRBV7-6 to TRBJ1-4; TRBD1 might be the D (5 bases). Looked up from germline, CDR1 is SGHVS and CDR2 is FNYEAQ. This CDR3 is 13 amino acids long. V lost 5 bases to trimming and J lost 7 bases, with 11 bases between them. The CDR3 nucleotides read TGTGCCAGCAGCCCTGGGGCCCCTGAAAAACTGTTTTTT. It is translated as CASSPGAPEKLFF.

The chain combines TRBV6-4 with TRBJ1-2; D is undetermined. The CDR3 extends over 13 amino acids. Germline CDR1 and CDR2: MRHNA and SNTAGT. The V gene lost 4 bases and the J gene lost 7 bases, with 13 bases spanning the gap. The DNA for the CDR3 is TGTGCCAGCAGTGCCGACGACGGAGGTGGCTACACCTTC. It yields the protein CASSADDGGGYTF.

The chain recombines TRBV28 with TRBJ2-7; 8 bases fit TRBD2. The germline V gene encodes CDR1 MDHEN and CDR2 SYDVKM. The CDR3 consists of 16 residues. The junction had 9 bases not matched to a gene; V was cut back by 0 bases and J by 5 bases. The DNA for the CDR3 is TGTGCCAGCAGTTTATGGGAAACGGGAGGGCCCCACGAGCAGTACTTC. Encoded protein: CASSLWETGGPHEQYF.

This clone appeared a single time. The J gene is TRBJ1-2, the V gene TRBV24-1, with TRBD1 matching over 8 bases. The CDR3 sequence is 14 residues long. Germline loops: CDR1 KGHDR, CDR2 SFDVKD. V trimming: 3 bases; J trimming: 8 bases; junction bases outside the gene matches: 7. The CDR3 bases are TGTGCCACCAGTGATGCGCTGACAGGGGAAGGCTACACCTTC. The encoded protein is CATSDALTGEGYTF.

CDR3 nucleotides: TGTGCCAGCAGTCGCACCGACAGGCTAAACTATGGCTACACCTTC. Its translation is CASSRTDRLNYGYTF. This chain links TRBV28 with TRBJ1-2, with TRBD1 as a possible D gene (6 bases). Germline CDR1 MDHEN, CDR2 SYDVKM. Trimming left V 5 bases short and J 2 bases short, with 15 bases between. CDR3 length: 15 residues.

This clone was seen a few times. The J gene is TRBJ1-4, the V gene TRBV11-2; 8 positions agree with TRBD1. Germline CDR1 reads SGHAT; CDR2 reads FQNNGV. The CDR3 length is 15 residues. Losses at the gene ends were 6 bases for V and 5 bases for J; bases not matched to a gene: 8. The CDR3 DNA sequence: TGTGCCAGCAGGACAGGGGTTGGAGGGAATGAAAAACTGTTTTTT. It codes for CASRTGVGGNEKLFF.

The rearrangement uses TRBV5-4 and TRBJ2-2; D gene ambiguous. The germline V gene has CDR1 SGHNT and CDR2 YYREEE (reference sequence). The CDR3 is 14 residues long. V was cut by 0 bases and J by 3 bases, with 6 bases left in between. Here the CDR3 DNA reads TGTGCCAGCAGCTTGGCCCAGGACACCGGGGAGCTGTTTTTT. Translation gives CASSLAQDTGELFF.